The rows below give T cell receptor beta chains drawn from one sample of a study of blood T cells in healthy people across ages. From the 5' RACE reads, TCRdb called clonotypes with MiXCR, one entry per CDR3 protein. The sample contains 270,000 or so distinct CDR3 sequences, roughly 29% of which appear only once. The sequenced sample consisted of blood. The source of these receptors is a woman in her 70s in good health. CDR3s include the opening cysteine and the closing phenylalanine or tryptophan. D genes are given only for firm matches. The size field is filled for only some rows; it gives once, few, many or a size class.

j_call d_call v_call cdr3_length clone_size cdr3_aa cdr3_nt
TRBJ2-1 NA TRBV29-1 12 few CSVNQGLNEQFF TGCAGCGTTAACCAGGGACTCAATGAGCAGTTCTTC
TRBJ1-2 NA TRBV5-1 14 few CASLPGPGNYGYTF TGCGCCAGCCTCCCCGGTCCAGGGAACTATGGCTACACCTTC
TRBJ2-7 NA TRBV27 13 NA CASSLKGSYEQYF TGTGCCAGCAGTTTAAAGGGGTCCTACGAGCAGTACTTC
TRBJ2-5 TRBD2 TRBV29-1 13 few CSLAGGLQETQYF TGCAGCCTAGCGGGAGGGCTACAAGAGACCCAGTACTTC
TRBJ2-1 NA TRBV12-3/TRBV12-4 12 few CASSVRGNEQFF TGTGCCAGCAGTGTACGCGGTAATGAGCAGTTCTTC
TRBJ2-1 TRBD1 TRBV5-5 15 many CASSLRQGHYNEQFF TGTGCCAGCAGCTTAAGACAGGGGCACTACAATGAGCAGTTCTTC
TRBJ2-4 NA TRBV5-5 14 few CASSPGIAKNIQYF TGTGCCAGCAGCCCAGGGATAGCCAAAAACATTCAGTACTTC
TRBJ2-1 NA TRBV3-1 14 many CASSQGGKYNEQFF TGTGCCAGCAGCCAAGGCGGGAAATACAATGAGCAGTTCTTC
TRBJ2-1 NA TRBV20-1 12 NA CSAEQGGNEQFF TGCAGTGCTGAACAGGGGGGGAATGAGCAGTTCTTC
TRBJ2-7 NA TRBV3-1 13 few CASGLRGSYEQYF TGTGCCAGCGGTTTGAGGGGCTCCTACGAGCAGTACTTC
TRBJ2-5 NA TRBV20-1 13 few CSARFEGQETQYF TGCAGTGCTAGATTCGAGGGCCAAGAGACCCAGTACTTC
TRBJ2-1 TRBD2 TRBV7-2 15 few CASSLTSGRFNEQFF TGTGCCAGCAGCCTAACTAGCGGGAGGTTCAATGAGCAGTTCTTC
TRBJ2-3 NA TRBV12-5 14 few CASGWGRGADTQYF TGTGCTAGTGGCTGGGGCAGGGGAGCCGATACGCAGTATTTT
TRBJ1-2 NA TRBV18 13 NA CASSPGDAGRYTF TGTGCCAGCTCACCTGGGGACGCGGGCCGCTACACCTTC
TRBJ2-1 TRBD1 TRBV11-2 14 many CASSPPGQNNEQFF TGTGCCAGCAGCCCCCCGGGACAGAACAATGAGCAGTTCTTC
TRBJ1-4 NA TRBV7-2 13 few CASSYRTREKLFF TGTGCCAGCAGCTATCGGACCCGTGAAAAACTGTTTTTT
TRBJ1-6 NA TRBV6-5 16 NA CASSYSSRQVDSPLHF TGTGCCAGCAGTTACTCGAGTCGGCAGGTCGATTCACCCCTCCACTTT
TRBJ2-1 NA TRBV7-2 13 NA CASSLVIYNEQFF TGTGCCAGCAGCTTAGTAATATACAATGAGCAGTTCTTC
TRBJ2-3 NA TRBV20-1 14 NA CSAREGTSTDTQYF TGCAGTGCTAGAGAGGGGACTAGCACAGATACGCAGTATTTT
TRBJ1-2 NA TRBV18 15 NA CASSPSGRTNYGYTF TGTGCCAGCTCACCATCGGGCAGGACTAACTATGGCTACACCTTC
TRBJ2-5 TRBD1 TRBV11-2 15 many CASSLDRDRGETQYF TGTGCCAGCAGCTTAGACCGGGACAGGGGAGAGACCCAGTACTTC
TRBJ2-1 NA TRBV3-1 13 NA CASSQVPDNEQFF TGTGCCAGCAGCCAAGTTCCAGACAATGAGCAGTTCTTC
TRBJ1-2 NA TRBV21-1 16 NA CASSKRPLTSNYGYTF TGTGCCAGCAGCAAACGTCCATTGACGAGTAACTATGGCTACACCTTC
TRBJ2-7 TRBD1 TRBV12-3/TRBV12-4 15 few CASSLYGTGVSEQYF TGTGCCAGCAGTTTATACGGGACAGGGGTGAGCGAGCAGTACTTC
TRBJ1-5 TRBD1 TRBV7-2 16 few CASSPSGTVSNQPQHF TGTGCCAGCAGCCCGAGCGGGACAGTTAGCAATCAGCCCCAGCATTTT
TRBJ2-7 NA TRBV20-1 11 NA CSSVLSYEQYF TGCAGTTCAGTCCTCTCCTACGAGCAGTACTTC
TRBJ2-7 TRBD1 TRBV20-1 17 NA CSARDGTGGRLSYEQYF TGCAGTGCTAGAGATGGTACAGGGGGCCGACTTTCCTACGAGCAGTACTTC
TRBJ2-5 NA TRBV11-2 11 many CASSLKETQYF TGTGCCAGCAGCTTGAAAGAGACCCAGTACTTC
TRBJ2-1 TRBD2 TRBV29-1 18 few CSVGVVSGRADSYNEQFF TGCAGCGTGGGGGTAGTTAGCGGGAGGGCCGACTCCTACAATGAGCAGTTCTTC
TRBJ2-1 NA TRBV29-1 13 many CSVDRETYNEQFF TGCAGCGTTGACCGGGAAACTTACAATGAGCAGTTCTTC
TRBJ1-1 NA TRBV18 14 NA CASSPMVEYTEAFF TGTGCCAGCTCACCGATGGTTGAGTACACTGAAGCTTTCTTT
TRBJ2-1 TRBD2 TRBV20-1 15 NA CSARFLAGGRNEQFF TGCAGTGCTAGGTTCCTAGCGGGAGGGCGCAATGAGCAGTTCTTC
TRBJ2-3 NA TRBV7-2 16 few CASSWILVTKEDTQYF TGTGCCAGCAGCTGGATACTAGTGACTAAGGAGGATACGCAGTATTTT
TRBJ2-1 TRBD1 TRBV13 13 NA CASKYRGRNEQFF TGTGCCAGCAAGTACAGGGGAAGGAATGAGCAGTTCTTC
TRBJ2-7 NA TRBV5-1 14 once CASSLEGLGYEQYF TGCGCCAGCAGCTTGGAAGGGCTAGGCTACGAGCAGTACTTC
TRBJ2-5 NA TRBV13 13 NA CASSNAEGETQYF TGTGCCAGCAGCAATGCAGAGGGGGAGACCCAGTACTTC
TRBJ2-7 NA TRBV10-3 12 NA CAISGWGDEQYF TGTGCCATCAGTGGCTGGGGCGACGAGCAGTACTTC
TRBJ2-1 TRBD2 TRBV3-1 16 NA CASSHQGLAFVPEQFF TGTGCCAGCAGCCACCAAGGACTAGCCTTTGTCCCTGAGCAGTTCTTC
TRBJ2-5 TRBD2 TRBV10-2 15 NA CASSDGLAGRKTQYF TGCGCCAGCAGTGATGGACTAGCGGGACGGAAGACCCAGTACTTC
TRBJ1-6 NA TRBV5-6 15 few CASIQRGLRNSPLHF TGTGCCAGCATCCAGAGGGGCTTACGGAATTCACCCCTCCACTTT
TRBJ2-7 TRBD1 TRBV7-2 15 NA CASSQPGTDKYEQYF TGTGCCAGCAGTCAACCCGGGACAGATAAATACGAGCAGTACTTC
TRBJ1-5 TRBD1 TRBV3-1 15 NA CASSLGQGEDQSQHF TGTGCCAGCAGCCTTGGACAGGGGGAGGATCAGTCCCAGCATTTT
TRBJ2-4 NA TRBV28 15 few CASSLGGQSQNIQYF TGTGCCAGCAGTTTGGGTGGGCAGAGCCAAAACATTCAGTACTTC
TRBJ2-1 TRBD2 TRBV11-2 17 NA CASSSLAGVMAYNEQFF TGTGCCAGCAGCTCCTTAGCGGGAGTGATGGCCTACAATGAGCAGTTCTTC
TRBJ2-7 NA TRBV28 14 few CASSLARTAYEQYF TGTGCCAGCAGTTTAGCGAGGACGGCCTACGAGCAGTACTTC
TRBJ2-5 NA TRBV29-1 12 NA CSVAQGVETQYF TGCAGCGTTGCTCAGGGAGTGGAGACCCAGTACTTC
TRBJ2-5 NA TRBV7-2 19 few CASSLVEGGRWSPQETQYF TGTGCCAGCAGCTTAGTAGAGGGGGGCAGGTGGAGTCCTCAAGAGACCCAGTACTTC
TRBJ2-7 NA TRBV2 13 NA CASTGQGRYEQYF TGTGCCAGCACTGGCCAGGGGAGGTACGAGCAGTACTTC
TRBJ2-3 NA TRBV7-2 13 NA CASSPHLTATQYF TGTGCCAGCAGTCCTCACCTCACAGCTACGCAGTATTTT
TRBJ2-7 NA TRBV4-3 15 few CASSREVTPYYEQYF TGCGCCAGCAGCCGAGAGGTAACTCCCTACTACGAGCAGTACTTC
TRBJ2-7 NA TRBV5-6 17 few CASSLGGGRGPLDEQYF TGTGCCAGCAGCTTGGGTGGGGGGCGCGGCCCCCTGGACGAGCAGTACTTC
TRBJ2-7 NA TRBV6-6 11 NA CASSPQFAQYF TGTGCCAGCAGCCCCCAATTCGCGCAGTACTTC
TRBJ2-5 TRBD2 TRBV7-2 15 once CASSSPRTSQETQYF TGTGCCAGCAGCTCTCCGCGGACTAGCCAAGAGACCCAGTACTTC
TRBJ2-1 NA TRBV7-8 17 few CASSQKGVQGAYNEQFF TGTGCCAGCAGCCAGAAGGGGGTGCAGGGCGCCTACAATGAGCAGTTCTTC